This T cell receptor beta chain emerged from a study of T cell responses to AZD1222 COVID-19 vaccine. Germline CDR1 reads KGHSH; CDR2 reads LQKENI. The trim removed 8 bases at V and 5 bases at J, leaving 8 bases unmatched. CDR3 length: 13 residues. Assay: immunoSEQ multiplex PCR; the TCRdb copy retains only in-frame clones and omits some. The sample has roughly 150,000 clones, just under 95% seen once; the top ten hold 1.1% to 1.5%. The rearrangement links TRBV18 to TRBJ2-7, with 8 bases fitting TRBD1. The TCR comes from an adult in good health. Here the sequenced sample was peripheral blood, taken on day 0 of AZD1222 vaccination. CDR3: CASQRTGPDEQYF. The DNA for the CDR3 is TGTGCCAGCCAAAGGACAGGGCCCGACGAGCAGTACTTC.